A selection of T cell receptor beta chains follows, all from one sample in a study of blood T cell repertoires in COVID-19. The protocol was immunoSEQ multiplex PCR, while the TCRdb copy is restricted to in-frame clones and leaves out a portion. The sample consists of 300,000 or so clones, 87% of them appearing once. Sample: PBMCs or T cells enriched from blood (not recorded which). The receptors were gathered from a woman aged 25 to 39 who had recovered from COVID-19. CDR3s include the opening cysteine and the closing phenylalanine or tryptophan. D genes are given only for firm matches. A clone size is listed for some rows: how often the clone was seen (once, few, many), or a class if it is expanded.

j_call d_call clone_size cdr3_length v_call cdr3_nt cdr3_aa
TRBJ2-3 TRBD1 . 16 TRBV11-1 TGTGCCAGCAGCTGGGGACAGGGCACGGGCACAGATACGCAGTATTTT CASSWGQGTGTDTQYF
TRBJ1-2 TRBD1 . 14 TRBV5-8 TGTGCCAGCAGCACGTGGACAGGAAGCTATGGCTACACCTTC CASSTWTGSYGYTF
TRBJ1-1 . . 12 TRBV29-1 TGCAGCGTTGACGGGGGGAACACTGAAGCTTTCTTT CSVDGGNTEAFF
TRBJ1-3 . . 16 TRBV4-1 TGCGCCAGCAGCCAAGATGGGAGTGTTCGTGGAAACACCATATATTTT CASSQDGSVRGNTIYF
TRBJ1-5 TRBD1 . 15 TRBV6-6 TGTGCCAGCAGTAAGGGACAGGGGTACAATCAGCCCCAGCATTTT CASSKGQGYNQPQHF
TRBJ1-1 TRBD1 . 17 TRBV7-2 TGTGCCAGCAGCCCCCGAGAAGGGCGGGCAGGGGGCACTGAAGCTTTCTTT CASSPREGRAGGTEAFF
TRBJ1-2 . . 15 TRBV10-3 TGTGCCATCAGTGGGGCAGACCTGTCTAACTATGGCTACACCTTC CAISGADLSNYGYTF
TRBJ1-1 . . 13 TRBV7-8 TGTGCCAGCAGCTTAGCGGCGGTATTGTCTGCTTTCTTT CASSLAAVLSAFF
TRBJ1-1 TRBD1 . 13 TRBV29-1 TGCAGCGTTTCGGACAGGGCGGACACTGAAGCTTTCTTT CSVSDRADTEAFF
TRBJ1-5 TRBD1 . 14 TRBV6-5 TGTGCCAGCAGTTCAGGACAGGGTTATCAGCCCCAGCATTTT CASSSGQGYQPQHF
TRBJ1-6 TRBD1 . 16 TRBV4-2 TGTGCCAGCAGCCCTCTAACCGGGACAGGGTCATCACCCCTCCACTTT CASSPLTGTGSSPLHF
TRBJ1-4 TRBD1 . 16 TRBV4-2 TGTGCCAGCAGCCAAGTGGGGACAGCAACTAATGAAAAACTGTTTTTT CASSQVGTATNEKLFF
TRBJ1-6 . . 17 TRBV27 TGTGCCAGCAGTCCCCTCGATCCCCAGGGTTATAATTCACCCCTCCACTTT CASSPLDPQGYNSPLHF
TRBJ1-6 . . 13 TRBV9 TGTGCCAGCAGCAAGGGTAGGGAGTCACCCCTCCACTTT CASSKGRESPLHF
TRBJ1-2 . . 14 TRBV27 TGTGCCAGCAGTTTAAAACAGCTCGGGGGTGGCTACACCTTC CASSLKQLGGGYTF
TRBJ2-7 . few 12 TRBV24-1 TGTGCCACCACAGATGGAACGGGAACGATGCACTTC CATTDGTGTMHF
TRBJ2-7 . . 15 TRBV5-8 TGTGCCAGCAGCCCTGGGGAGGGGGTCCAGCACGAGCAGTACTTC CASSPGEGVQHEQYF
TRBJ2-7 TRBD1 . 14 TRBV4-1 TGCGCCAGCAGCCTCGGACAGGGGGCCTACGAGCAGTACTTC CASSLGQGAYEQYF
TRBJ1-6 . . 14 TRBV10-2 TGCGCCAGCGGCACAGGAAGAAATAATTCACCCCTCCACTTT CASGTGRNNSPLHF
TRBJ2-5 . few 15 TRBV6-5 TGTGCCAGCAGTTACTCCTCTCTTAGAGTAGAGACCCAGTACTTC CASSYSSLRVETQYF
TRBJ1-3 . . 15 TRBV9 TGTGCCAGCACCAAGGAGGGAGTCTCTGGAAACACCATATATTTT CASTKEGVSGNTIYF
TRBJ1-3 . . 16 TRBV18 TGTGCCAGCTCACCACGGGCAGGGTCGGCTGGAAACACCATATATTTT CASSPRAGSAGNTIYF
TRBJ1-3 . . 14 TRBV18 TGTGCCAGCTCACCACTAGGGGCCGGAAACACCATATATTTT CASSPLGAGNTIYF
TRBJ1-6 . . 14 TRBV2 TGTGCCAGCAGTGCCGCAGGACAGCGATTCCCCCTCCACTTT CASSAAGQRFPLHF
TRBJ1-2 . . 15 TRBV18 TGTGCCAGCTCACCCGCCGGGGAAGCTAACTATGGCTACACCTTC CASSPAGEANYGYTF
TRBJ1-1 . once 15 TRBV5-6 TGTGCCAGCAGCTTGGAGCCAGGCTCGAACACTGAAGCTTTCTTT CASSLEPGSNTEAFF
TRBJ1-6 TRBD1 . 12 TRBV19 TGTGCCACCCGGGACAGGCAATCACCCCTCCACTTT CATRDRQSPLHF
TRBJ2-3 TRBD2 . 12 TRBV24-1 TGTGCCACCAGTGGGGGGGGAGATACGCAGTATTTT CATSGGGDTQYF
TRBJ2-3 . . 18 TRBV6-2/TRBV6-3 TGTGCCAGCAGTTACTCGATTTCCAGCGGGCGTAGCACAGATACGCAGTATTTT CASSYSISSGRSTDTQYF
TRBJ1-1 TRBD1 . 16 TRBV2 TGTGCCAGCAGTGACCCGGGACAGGGGGGCGGCACTGAAGCTTTCTTT CASSDPGQGGGTEAFF
TRBJ1-2 TRBD1 once 13 TRBV27 TGTGCCAGCAGTATACAGGGGGACTATGGCTACACCTTC CASSIQGDYGYTF